Detailed here is one TCR beta chain. This sample stems from a study of blood T cell repertoires in COVID-19. Study-level background: There were acute and convalescent COVID-19 samples, and they came from the United States, Italy and Spain.

Per the authors' pipeline: How many nucleated cells were present was estimated from reference gene primer amplification. Produced via immunoSEQ multiplex PCR; TCRdb's table is partial and in-frame only. V and J calls and clone size are those listed in that table; D and trimming were worked out from the DNA. The data contain around 260,000 clones, about nine tenths of them singletons. The germline V gene encodes CDR1 MNHEY and CDR2 SVGAGI. Trimming took 7 bases from V and 8 from J; bases not matched to a gene: 15. The CDR3 runs to 15 residues. Specimen: peripheral blood. This TCR came from a person aged 18 to 29 with COVID-19, enrolled during active disease. The chain couples TRBV6-5 to TRBJ2-5; 8 bases align to TRBD2. The CDR3 region is CASIADIAGLVTQYF. DNA for the CDR3: TGTGCCAGCATCGCGGATATAGCGGGATTGGTCACCCAGTACTTC.